The 21 T cell receptor beta chains reported below all come from one sample, sequenced in a study of blood T cell repertoires in COVID-19 (dated by TCRdb to the early 2020s). Libraries were constructed by the immunoSEQ multiplex PCR assay. TCRdb carries this immuneACCESS record with in-frame sequences only. Its versions omit some clonotypes, under half of them owing to an unresolved V gene in the studies checked, with the rest unexplained. The sample data list about 52,000 clones, and about nine tenths of these were observed just once. More than 7% of the sample comes from the top ten. Sequences were obtained from peripheral blood. The receptors come from a man older than 75 with active or convalescent COVID-19.

The chain has TRBV5-8 and TRBJ1-5; a weak D match, TRBD1 (5 bases). Trimming took 4 bases from V and 5 from J, leaving 10 bases between them. Germline V lookup: CDR1 SGHTS, CDR2 YDEGEE. The CDR3 sequence is 13 residues long. The chain's CDR3 is CASSRRADQPQHF. The CDR3 coding sequence is TGTGCCAGCAGCCGCAGGGCCGATCAGCCCCAGCATTTT.

J is TRBJ2-7 and V is TRBV9; tentative D call: TRBD2 (6 bases). Germline V lookup: CDR1 SGDLS, CDR2 YYNGEE. The CDR3 has 16 residues. V gave up 3 bases and J gave up 0 bases, with 16 bases separating them. The CDR3 coding sequence is TGTGCCAGCAGCGCCGGGGACGGAGGGCTCTCCTACGAGCAGTACTTC. It is translated as CASSAGDGGLSYEQYF.

This clone appeared once. The chain is built from TRBV5-5 and TRBJ2-2, with a weak D call TRBD2 (5 bases). CDR1 SGHKS and CDR2 YYEKEE come from the germline V gene (reference sequence). With 4 bases removed from V and 4 bases from J, the gap between germline ends came to 17 bases. This CDR3 region has 16 residues. The CDR3 sequence is CASSRGFYGATGELFF. For the CDR3, the DNA is TGTGCCAGCAGCCGAGGGTTTTACGGAGCCACCGGGGAGCTGTTTTTT.

The chain joins TRBV19 to TRBJ1-1; 11 bases are a match to TRBD1. The germline CDR1 and CDR2 sequences are LNHDA and SQIVND (reference sequence). V dropped 5 bases and J dropped 5; count of bases not matched to a gene: 10. The CDR3 runs to 16 residues. The CDR3 region is CASSPTRDRGRTEAFF. Written as DNA, the CDR3 is TGTGCCAGTAGTCCGACCAGGGACAGGGGGAGGACTGAAGCTTTCTTT.

This clone was seen only once. CDR3 amino acids: CASSPGSRYEQYF. The CDR3 nucleotides are TGTGCCAGCAGCCCTGGCTCTCGCTACGAGCAGTACTTC. This chain connects TRBV7-8 to TRBJ2-7, with unresolved D. Germline V gene lookup returns CDR1 SGHVS and CDR2 FQNEAQ. V gave up 5 bases and J gave up 3 bases, with 11 bases separating them. The CDR3 is 13 residues long.

CDR3 protein: CASRPPGTGGIDTQYF. CDR3 bases: TGTGCCAGCAGGCCTCCCGGGACAGGGGGCATAGATACGCAGTATTTT. V usage is TRBV6-6 and J usage is TRBJ2-3; 12 bases agree with TRBD1. This CDR3 comprises 16 residues. The germline CDR1 and CDR2 sequences are MNHNY and SVGAGI (reference sequence). With V trimmed by 6 bases and J by 5 bases, 9 bases remained unmatched.

The rearrangement uses TRBV5-4 and TRBJ1-1; TRBD1 aligns across 8 bases. The CDR3 sequence is 15 residues long. Germline CDR1 SGHNT, CDR2 YYREEE (reference sequence). Trimming cost V 3 bases and J 1 base; bases outside gene matches: 5. CDR3 region: CASSSPTGANTEAFF. The CDR3 DNA reads as TGTGCCAGCAGCTCTCCGACAGGGGCGAACACTGAAGCTTTCTTT.

This rearrangement joins TRBV24-1 to TRBJ2-1; weak D call: TRBD1 (5 bases). Germline values: CDR1 KGHDR, CDR2 SFDVKD. Trimming removed 0 bases from V and 4 bases from J, with 12 bases in between. The CDR3 extends over 16 amino acids. The chain's CDR3 is CATSDLGEGAYNEQFF. In nucleotides, the CDR3 is TGTGCCACCAGTGATTTGGGGGAAGGGGCTTACAATGAGCAGTTCTTC.

The chain combines TRBV6-6 with TRBJ2-1; 10 bases agree with TRBD2. This CDR3 has 15 amino acids. CDR1 is MNHNY, CDR2 SVGAGI, per germline (reference sequence). The junction had 6 bases not matched to a gene; V was cut back by 5 bases and J by 5 bases. Here the CDR3 DNA reads TGTGCCAGCAGTCAAATAGCGGGAGGCGACAATGAGCAGTTCTTC. It encodes CASSQIAGGDNEQFF.

This clone came up once. The chain uses TRBV24-1 and TRBJ1-2; D is uncertain. V was pared by 5 bases and J by 2 bases, with 5 bases between. This CDR3 is 12 amino acids long. Germline V lookup: CDR1 KGHDR, CDR2 SFDVKD. CDR3 amino acids: CATSVQNYGYTF. Written as DNA, the CDR3 is TGTGCCACCAGTGTACAGAACTATGGCTACACCTTC.

The rearrangement links TRBV5-6 to TRBJ2-7; 8 bases align to TRBD2. The ends lost 4 bases at V and 7 bases at J; junction bases unmatched: 16. There are 16 residues in the CDR3. Germline assignment: CDR1 SGHDT and CDR2 YYEEEE. The DNA of the CDR3 is TGTGCCAGCAGCGCCCTGGAGCGGGGGCCCCTCGATGAGCAGTACTTC. Translating it yields CASSALERGPLDEQYF.

This chain links TRBV5-4 with TRBJ2-2, with 11 bases fitting TRBD2. The CDR3 has 15 residues. The ends lost 3 bases at V and 5 bases at J; junction bases unmatched: 3. CDR1 is SGHNT, CDR2 YYREEE, per germline (reference sequence). For the CDR3, the DNA is TGTGCCAGCAGCTCGGGACTAGCGGATACCGGGGAGCTGTTTTTT. Translation: CASSSGLADTGELFF.

This clone was observed a single time. The chain combines TRBV25-1 with TRBJ2-5; 10 bases are a match to TRBD2. The germline V gene has CDR1 MGHDK and CDR2 SYGVNS. CDR3 length: 16 residues. J lost 4 bases, V lost 5 bases, and 10 bases had no gene match. The CDR3 protein is CASSSTGLARRETQYF. The CDR3 DNA is TGTGCCAGCAGTTCAACGGGACTAGCGCGGCGAGAGACCCAGTACTTC.

The rearrangement uses TRBV5-1 and TRBJ1-4, with D perhaps matching TRBD1 (6 bases). V was trimmed by 2 bases and J by 0 bases, leaving 8 bases between them. The CDR3 length is 15 residues. The germline CDR1 and CDR2 sequences are SGHRS and YFSETQ. The CDR3 here is CASSLGQSTNEKLFF. CDR3 bases: TGCGCCAGCAGCTTAGGACAGTCAACTAATGAAAAACTGTTTTTT.

The V call is TRBV5-1, the J call TRBJ2-3, with 9 bases that match TRBD2. Trimming at V came to 4 bases and at J to 7 bases, leaving 4 bases not matched to a gene. The V gene's germline CDR1 is SGHRS and CDR2 YFSETQ. The CDR3 is 13 amino acids. The chain's CDR3 is CASSLLAGHTQYF. CDR3 coding DNA: TGCGCCAGCAGCCTCCTAGCGGGACATACGCAGTATTTT.

The V gene is TRBV19, the J gene TRBJ1-2, with D uncertain. CDR1 is LNHDA, CDR2 SQIVND, per germline (reference sequence). The CDR3 totals 12 residues. V lost 5 bases and J 8 bases, leaving 12 bases between the germline ends. In DNA, the CDR3 is TGTGCCAGTAGTGAGATCGGCGGCGGCTACACCTTC. Its translation is CASSEIGGGYTF.

This chain joins TRBV7-7 and TRBJ2-2, with TRBD2 matching 8 bases. V lost 5 bases to trimming and J lost 3 bases; unmatched junction nucleotides: 5. Looked up from germline, CDR1 is SSHAT and CDR2 is FNYEAQ (reference sequence). The CDR3 is made up of 15 amino acids. The CDR3 region has the DNA TGTGCCAGCAGCATAAGCGGGGGTGACACCGGGGAGCTGTTTTTT. This sequence encodes CASSISGGDTGELFF.

The rearrangement uses TRBV30 and TRBJ1-5; D call uncertain. CDR1 is GTSNPN, CDR2 SVGIG, per germline (reference sequence). The V and J ends lost 3 bases and 6 bases respectively, with 12 bases between them. This CDR3 has 13 residues. CDR3 loop: CAWSVGTGQPQHF. The DNA of the CDR3 is TGTGCCTGGAGCGTTGGTACGGGTCAGCCCCAGCATTTT. The full variable domain, its missing parts supplied by reference TRBV30 and TRBJ1-5, is SQTIHQWPATLVQPVGSPLSLECTVEGTSNPNLYWYRQAAGRGLQLLFYSVGIGQISSEVPQNLSASRPQDRQFILSSKKLLLSDSGFYLCAWSVGTGQPQHFGDGTRLSIL.

In its sample, this clone was seen a few times. This chain links TRBV27 with TRBJ2-2; 7 positions match TRBD2. CDR1 is MNHEY and CDR2 is SMNVEV in the germline V gene (reference sequence). The CDR3 runs 16 residues. The J segment lost 4 bases and the V segment lost 0 bases, leaving 5 bases of the junction unmatched. CDR3 in DNA: TGTGCCAGCAGTTTATCAGCGGGGCATCTCACCGGGGAGCTGTTTTTT. Protein sequence: CASSLSAGHLTGELFF.

The CDR3 nucleotides are TGCAGCGTTGAAGTGCCCCCCCGCGGAGCTTTCTTT. It is translated as CSVEVPPRGAFF. This chain uses TRBV29-1 with TRBJ1-1, with D unclear. This CDR3 spans 12 amino acids. CDR1 is SQVTM and CDR2 is ANQGSEA in the germline V gene. The V gene lost 1 base and the J gene lost 10 bases, with 13 bases spanning the gap.

This clone occurred once. The rearrangement links TRBV27 to TRBJ2-3, with D unclear. This CDR3 has 14 amino acids. V lost 7 bases to trimming and J lost 5 bases, with 16 bases between them. Germline V CDR1 and CDR2: MNHEY, SMNVEV (reference sequence). CDR3 coding DNA: TGTGCCAGCAAACCAGAGGTAGTTTTAGATACGCAGTATTTT. This gives the protein CASKPEVVLDTQYF.